This is a list of T cell receptor beta chains from one sample in a study of blood T cell repertoires in COVID-19. Some clones are missing from TCRdb's copy, which holds only in-frame ones; the method was immunoSEQ multiplex PCR. The table lists roughly 330,000 clones, about 87% of them singletons. Source material: peripheral blood. Receptors were obtained from a man aged 25-45 years with COVID-19, enrolled during active disease. The CDR3 runs from the conserved cysteine through the conserved F or W. Fields, in order: D gene, V gene, J gene, clone size, CDR3 protein, CDR3 DNA. D genes are given only for firm matches. Size values are once, few and many counts, or a class for expanded clones, and some rows have none.

>TRBD2|TRBV7-6|TRBJ2-5|-
CASSLVAGTSGIQETQYF
TGTGCCAGCAGCTTAGTGGCGGGGACTAGCGGGATTCAAGAGACCCAGTACTTC
>-|TRBV25-1|TRBJ2-5|once
CASSGDTWHGRMQETQYF
TGTGCCAGCAGTGGGGACACATGGCATGGAAGAATGCAAGAGACCCAGTACTTC
>TRBD1|TRBV6-2/TRBV6-3|TRBJ2-3|-
CASSYSRQGLSTDTQYF
TGTGCCAGCAGTTACTCCCGACAGGGGCTTAGCACAGATACGCAGTATTTT
>-|TRBV28|TRBJ1-2|once
CASSPTATGPHGYTF
TGTGCCAGCAGTCCGACAGCAACAGGTCCTCATGGCTACACCTTC
>-|TRBV10-3|TRBJ1-6|once
CAISPIQDSPLHF
TGTGCCATCAGCCCCATACAGGATTCACCCCTCCACTTT
>-|TRBV30|TRBJ2-1|-
CAWRYQGLNEQFF
TGTGCCTGGAGGTATCAGGGGTTGAATGAGCAGTTCTTC
>TRBD2|TRBV16|TRBJ2-3|once
CASSQSASGGLDTQYF
TGTGCCAGCAGCCAATCGGCTAGCGGGGGATTGGATACGCAGTATTTT
>TRBD1|TRBV28|TRBJ1-5|-
CASSLFRQGVWPQHF
TGTGCCAGCAGTTTATTTCGACAGGGGGTCTGGCCCCAGCATTTT
>TRBD1|TRBV18|TRBJ1-1|-
CASSLGTGPGNTEAFF
TGTGCCAGCTCACTTGGGACAGGCCCTGGGAACACTGAAGCTTTCTTT
>TRBD2|TRBV25-1|TRBJ2-3|-
CASSKDSGGADTQYF
TGTGCCAGCAGTAAGGATAGCGGGGGAGCAGATACGCAGTATTTT
>-|TRBV6-2/TRBV6-3|TRBJ2-7|-
CASSYGPLSYEQYF
TGTGCCAGCAGTTACGGGCCGTTATCCTACGAGCAGTACTTC
>TRBD2|TRBV5-4|TRBJ2-5|-
CASSPRLAGGLLQETQYF
TGTGCCAGCAGCCCCAGACTAGCGGGAGGGCTCCTCCAAGAGACCCAGTACTTC
>TRBD1|TRBV4-3|TRBJ1-3|-
CASSQTDRAGNTIYF
TGCGCCAGCAGCCAAACAGACAGGGCTGGAAACACCATATATTTT
>TRBD2|TRBV7-6|TRBJ2-2|-
CASSPNYGTSGNTGELFF
TGTGCCAGCAGCCCGAATTACGGGACTAGCGGGAACACCGGGGAGCTGTTTTTT
>-|TRBV18|TRBJ2-7|-
CASSPTTYEQYF
TGTGCCAGCTCACCGACTACGTACGAGCAGTACTTC
>-|TRBV25-1|TRBJ1-1|-
CASSEWGPLNTEAFF
TGTGCCAGCAGTGAATGGGGGCCACTGAACACTGAAGCTTTCTTT
>-|TRBV9|TRBJ2-5|-
CASSVGGPQETQYF
TGTGCCAGCAGCGTTGGAGGCCCCCAAGAGACCCAGTACTTC
>-|TRBV2|TRBJ2-7|-
CASSYQRSTYEQYF
TGTGCCAGCAGCTACCAACGAAGTACCTACGAGCAGTACTTC
>-|TRBV6-2/TRBV6-3|TRBJ2-5|-
CASSYSTGPETQYF
TGTGCCAGCAGTTACTCGACTGGTCCGGAGACCCAGTACTTC
>TRBD1|TRBV5-4|TRBJ2-5|-
CASSSTGGEETQYF
TGTGCCAGCAGCTCGACAGGGGGAGAGGAGACCCAGTACTTC
>-|TRBV4-3|TRBJ2-7|-
CASSQVGISGEARNEQYF
TGCGCCAGCAGCCAAGTCGGAATTTCGGGGGAGGCCAGGAACGAGCAGTACTTC
>TRBD1|TRBV27|TRBJ2-3|-
CASSPRTGSTDTQYF
TGTGCCAGCAGTCCACGGACAGGGAGCACAGATACGCAGTATTTT
>TRBD1|TRBV19|TRBJ2-7|once
CASSRGTGASYEQYF
TGTGCCAGTAGCCGCGGGACAGGGGCCTCCTACGAGCAGTACTTC
>TRBD1|TRBV10-2|TRBJ1-1|-
CASRGDRLWTEAFF
TGCGCCAGCAGGGGGGACAGGCTCTGGACTGAAGCTTTCTTT
>TRBD1|TRBV28|TRBJ2-2|-
CASSEQGANTGELFF
TGTGCCAGCAGTGAACAGGGGGCGAACACCGGGGAGCTGTTTTTT
>TRBD1|TRBV7-8|TRBJ1-2|-
CASSLSTGRGYGYTF
TGTGCCAGCAGCTTATCGACAGGGCGCGGCTATGGCTACACCTTC
>TRBD1|TRBV4-1|TRBJ2-6|-
CASSQEPGQISGANVLTF
TGCGCCAGCAGCCAAGAACCGGGACAGATCTCTGGGGCCAACGTCCTGACTTTC
>-|TRBV5-3|TRBJ2-1|-
CARSFGGSYYNEQFF
TGTGCCAGAAGCTTTGGGGGGTCCTATTACAATGAGCAGTTCTTC
>TRBD1|TRBV2|TRBJ1-2|-
CASSEVWDRVGYTF
TGTGCCAGCAGTGAGGTCTGGGACAGGGTTGGCTACACCTTC
>-|TRBV19|TRBJ2-7|-
CASSVGGASYEQYF
TGTGCCAGTAGTGTGGGGGGAGCGTCCTACGAGCAGTACTTC
>-|TRBV7-2|TRBJ2-1|-
CASSLGEPGGKQFF
TGTGCCAGCAGCTTAGGGGAGCCGGGTGGGAAGCAGTTCTTC
>-|TRBV24-1|TRBJ2-1|once
CATSDQEHEQFF
TGTGCCACCAGTGATCAGGAACATGAGCAGTTCTTC
>TRBD2|TRBV9|TRBJ2-7|-
CASSVGLSGRSYEQYF
TGTGCCAGCAGCGTAGGCCTTAGCGGGAGGTCCTACGAGCAGTACTTC
>-|TRBV18|TRBJ2-1|-
CASSPVGLRDEQFF
TGTGCCAGCTCACCAGTTGGCCTACGGGATGAGCAGTTCTTC
>TRBD1|TRBV29-1|TRBJ2-4|-
CSVDSGTGGGLSKNIQYF
TGCAGCGTAGACTCCGGGACAGGAGGGGGTCTGTCCAAAAACATTCAGTACTTC
>-|TRBV12-5|TRBJ1-2|-
CASGSSSFNYGYTF
TGTGCTAGTGGTTCATCGAGTTTCAACTATGGCTACACCTTC
>-|TRBV5-4|TRBJ2-1|-
CASSLDLRDNPYNEQFF
TGTGCCAGCAGCTTAGATCTCCGGGACAATCCCTACAATGAGCAGTTCTTC
>TRBD2|TRBV2|TRBJ2-4|-
CASSRQRENIQYF
TGTGCCAGCAGTCGGCAGCGGGAGAACATTCAGTACTTC
>-|TRBV6-2/TRBV6-3|TRBJ2-5|-
CASSYSVQGKETQYF
TGTGCCAGCAGTTACTCGGTCCAGGGGAAGGAGACCCAGTACTTC
>TRBD2|TRBV7-2|TRBJ2-3|-
CASSPQGPGGKTDTQYF
TGTGCCAGCAGCCCCCAAGGCCCCGGGGGGAAAACAGATACGCAGTATTTT
>-|TRBV5-1|TRBJ2-5|-
CASSWEQETQYF
TGCGCCAGCAGCTGGGAGCAAGAGACCCAGTACTTC
>TRBD2|TRBV11-1|TRBJ2-7|-
CASSLERGRTYEQYF
TGTGCCAGCAGCCTTGAGCGGGGGCGAACCTACGAGCAGTACTTC
>TRBD1|TRBV27|TRBJ2-2|-
CASSSRDRVTGELFF
TGTGCCAGCAGTTCCCGGGACAGGGTAACCGGGGAGCTGTTTTTT
>TRBD1|TRBV12-3/TRBV12-4|TRBJ2-5|once
CASSLGQAPYF
TGTGCCAGCAGTCTCGGACAGGCTCCGTACTTC
>-|TRBV19|TRBJ2-5|-
CASRDTLRETQYF
TGTGCCAGTAGGGACACCCTCCGAGAGACCCAGTACTTC
>-|TRBV3-1/TRBV3-2|TRBJ2-7|-
CASTKGGATSYEQYF
TGTGCCAGCACCAAAGGAGGGGCGACCTCCTACGAGCAGTACTTC
>-|TRBV7-3|TRBJ1-2|-
CASSHFAGKGDYGYTF
TGTGCCAGCAGCCACTTCGCAGGGAAGGGTGACTATGGCTACACCTTC
>TRBD1|TRBV15|TRBJ2-3|-
CATSRGQGAGTQYF
TGTGCCACCAGCCGGGGACAGGGGGCAGGTACGCAGTATTTT
>TRBD2|TRBV5-4|TRBJ2-1|-
CASSLALLGTSGREQFF
TGTGCCAGCAGCTTGGCCCTCCTTGGGACTAGCGGGAGGGAGCAGTTCTTC
>TRBD1|TRBV19|TRBJ2-7|-
CASNDRDRGHEQYF
TGTGCCAGTAACGACCGGGACAGGGGCCACGAGCAGTACTTC
>TRBD1|TRBV2|TRBJ1-4|-
CASSDDRGGPNEKLFF
TGTGCCAGCAGTGATGACAGGGGAGGGCCGAATGAAAAACTGTTTTTT
>-|TRBV11-3|TRBJ1-1|few
CASSQAGGTEAFF
TGTGCCAGCAGCCAAGCCGGGGGTACTGAAGCTTTCTTT
>TRBD1|TRBV5-1|TRBJ2-7|-
CASSYLQGARLEQYF
TGCGCCAGCAGCTACTTACAGGGGGCCAGGCTCGAGCAGTACTTC
>-|TRBV6-5|TRBJ2-3|-
CASSYSGGLKTDTQYF
TGTGCCAGCAGTTACTCAGGGGGATTGAAGACAGATACGCAGTATTTT
>-|TRBV29-1|TRBJ1-3|-
CSVTGNSGNTIYF
TGCAGCGTAACAGGAAACTCTGGAAACACCATATATTTT
>TRBD2|TRBV24-1|TRBJ2-3|-
CATSEAGGRAGTDTQYF
TGTGCCACCAGCGAGGCGGGCGGGAGGGCCGGGACAGATACGCAGTATTTT